This T cell receptor beta chain stems from a study of response to subunit inactivated influenza vaccine. TCRdb re-called the RT-PCR reads through MiXCR, storing one row per CDR3 protein. The repertoire includes about half a million distinct CDR3 sequences, roughly 25% of them detected once, and under 2.5% sits in the top ten. This CDR3 has 16 residues. V gave up 5 bases and J gave up 7 bases; unmatched junction bases: 11. This clonotype was counted only a few times. As yet, its antigen is unknown. The study, taken as a whole, reports: Authors suggested each seasonal influenza vaccination recruits few new T cells.

The chain combines TRBV6-7 with TRBJ2-1; 10 positions match TRBD1. TRBV6-7 is reported as an ORF; its role is uncertain. Here the sequenced sample was CD4+ T cells sorted from PBMCs, taken around 5 days after vaccination. This receptor was obtained from a man over 45 who received an inactivated influenza vaccine. The chain's CDR3 is CASSRDRGFGSNEQFF. The CDR3 DNA is TGTGCCAGCAGTCGGGACAGGGGATTTGGGTCGAATGAGCAGTTCTTC.